The 29 T cell receptor beta chains below all came from one sample that was sequenced in a study of blood T cell repertoires in COVID-19. The method was immunoSEQ multiplex PCR; TCRdb's version includes in-frame clones alone and lacks a portion of them. The sample has roughly 150,000 clones, 80% seen once. Sequenced input: peripheral blood. These receptors all stem from a man between 60 and 75 years old with acute or convalescent COVID-19.

The gene calls are TRBV4-3 and TRBJ1-4; D perhaps matches TRBD1 (6 bases). With 0 bases removed from V and 10 bases from J, the gap between germline ends came to 18 bases. The CDR3 spans 16 residues. Germline V gene data show CDR1 as LGHNA and CDR2 as YSLEER. In DNA form, the CDR3 reads TGCGCCAGCAGCCAAGATGCGGAACAGGGTTCACGAAAACTGTTTTTT. It encodes CASSQDAEQGSRKLFF.

V and J are TRBV7-9 and TRBJ2-7; TRBD1 might be the D (6 bases). Germline CDR1 SEHNR, CDR2 FQNEAQ (reference sequence). V dropped 3 bases and J dropped 1 base, with 10 bases sitting between them. This CDR3 is built from 14 residues. The CDR3 region has the DNA TGTGCCAGCAGCTTGAGCAGGGGTTCCTACGAGCAGTACTTC. Its translation: CASSLSRGSYEQYF.

The count of this clone is one. The chain has TRBV6-6 and TRBJ1-2; TRBD1 aligns across 7 bases. V was pared by 0 bases and J by 5 bases, with 6 bases of the junction left unmatched. Germline CDR1 MNHNY, CDR2 SVGAGI (reference sequence). CDR3 size: 15 residues. This CDR3 is CASSYSRGQNYGYTF. In DNA form, the CDR3 reads TGTGCCAGCAGTTACTCGCGGGGACAGAATTATGGCTACACCTTC.

There are a few counts of this clone. The J gene is TRBJ2-3, the V gene TRBV21-1; the D call in the table, TRBD1, was not verified against the DNA. TRBV21-1 is recorded as a pseudogene. The CDR3 length is 15 residues. Here the CDR3 reads CASPPPGQSTDTQYF. The CDR3 region has the DNA TGTGCCAGTCCGCCCCCGGGACAGAGCACAGATACGCAGTATTTT.

The chain has TRBV19 and TRBJ2-3; tentatively, D is TRBD2 (5 bases). CDR1 and CDR2 (germline): LNHDA, SQIVND (reference sequence). The CDR3 is 16 residues long. The V and J ends lost 2 bases and 8 bases respectively, with 20 bases between them. The CDR3 nucleotides read TGTGCCAGTAGTATATCAGAGGGAGTTGGTGGAAGTACGCAGTATTTT. Protein sequence: CASSISEGVGGSTQYF.

The V call is TRBV3-1 (or the pseudogene TRBV3-2), the J call TRBJ1-1; D uncertain. The CDR3 runs to 12 residues. V was clipped by 5 bases and J by 4 bases, with 8 bases between them. Germline values: CDR1 LGHDT, CDR2 YNNKEL (reference sequence). The DNA for the CDR3 is TGTGCCAGCAGCTATACATCCACTGAAGCTTTCTTT. It translates to CASSYTSTEAFF.

This clone showed up just a few times. V is TRBV11-1 and J is TRBJ1-3, with TRBD1 as a possible D gene (5 bases). The V gene lost 4 bases and the J gene lost 7 bases, with 14 bases spanning the gap. CDR3 length equals 14 residues. The germline gives CDR1 SGHAT, CDR2 FQDESV (reference sequence). CDR3 region: CASSSVRDYNTIYF. CDR3 nucleotides: TGTGCCAGCAGCTCGGTGAGGGACTACAACACCATATATTTT.

This chain joins TRBV7-2 and TRBJ2-7; 11 bases match TRBD1. With V trimmed by 5 bases and J by 3 bases, 3 bases remained unmatched. The germline CDR1 and CDR2 sequences are SGHTA and FQGNSA. The CDR3 has 14 amino acids. The CDR3 sequence: CASSTGTGGYEQYF. Written as DNA, the CDR3 is TGTGCCAGCAGCACCGGGACAGGGGGCTACGAGCAGTACTTC.

V usage is TRBV4-2 and J usage is TRBJ1-6, with no clear D. CDR1 and CDR2 (germline): LGHNA, YNFKEQ. The CDR3 consists of 15 residues. With 3 bases removed from V and 5 bases from J, the gap between germline ends came to 11 bases. The chain's CDR3 is CASSHDGLNNSPLHF. The CDR3 bases are TGTGCCAGCAGCCATGATGGACTGAATAATTCACCCCTCCACTTT.

The gene calls are TRBV4-3 and TRBJ2-7, with 9 bases aligning to TRBD2. This CDR3 has 19 residues. J was trimmed by 5 bases and V by 0 bases; bases with no gene match: 17. Germline lookup yields CDR1 LGHNA and CDR2 YSLEER. The CDR3 reads CASSQDRAGLAGYNDEQYF. The DNA for the CDR3 is TGCGCCAGCAGCCAAGATCGGGCGGGGCTAGCGGGGTATAATGACGAGCAGTACTTC.

This clone was observed a handful of times. The gene calls are TRBV4-2 and TRBJ1-6; TRBD1 matches 7 bases. The CDR3 totals 16 residues. V lost 1 base to trimming and J lost 7 bases; unmatched junction nucleotides: 7. Germline V gives CDR1 LGHNA, CDR2 YNFKEQ. In DNA form, the CDR3 reads TGTGCCAGCAGCCAAGCAGTACAGGGGTCAAATTCACCCCTCCACTTT. Translation gives CASSQAVQGSNSPLHF.

The chain employs TRBV5-1 and TRBJ2-2; 7 bases line up with TRBD1. The CDR3 consists of 16 residues. With V trimmed by 7 bases and J by 0 bases, 9 bases remained unmatched. Looked up from germline, CDR1 is SGHRS and CDR2 is YFSETQ. The CDR3 sequence is CASRRFDRANTGELFF. The CDR3 DNA reads as TGCGCCAGCCGACGATTCGACAGGGCGAACACCGGGGAGCTGTTTTTT. Complete variable domain (other parts from reference TRBV5-1 and TRBJ2-2): KAGVTQTPRYLIKTRGQQVTLSCSPISGHRSVSWYQQTPGQGLQFLFEYFSETQRNKGNFPGRFSGRQFSNSRSEMNVSTLELGDSALYLCASRRFDRANTGELFFGEGSRLTVL.

The chain employs TRBV9 and TRBJ2-3, with D perhaps matching TRBD2 (7 bases). Germline assignment: CDR1 SGDLS and CDR2 YYNGEE. The CDR3 is 17 amino acids. The germline V and J ends were trimmed by 0 bases and 3 bases, with 17 bases remaining between them. As DNA, the CDR3 is TGTGCCAGCAGCGTAGAACCGGGGGGCTTGATTACAGATACGCAGTATTTT. Protein product: CASSVEPGGLITDTQYF.

The chain uses TRBV18 and TRBJ2-7, with 9 bases matching TRBD1. CDR3 size: 13 residues. The ends lost 5 bases at V and 6 bases at J; junction bases unmatched: 5. Germline CDR1 KGHSH, CDR2 LQKENI. This CDR3 is CASSTGQGREQYF. CDR3 coding DNA: TGTGCCAGCTCAACAGGACAGGGGCGCGAGCAGTACTTC.

The table lists this clone with a count of one. This chain links TRBV5-1 with TRBJ2-7; no definite D call. With 1 base removed from V and 0 bases from J, the gap between germline ends came to 8 bases. The CDR3 covers 14 residues. Germline CDR1 SGHRS, CDR2 YFSETQ. The CDR3: CASSLQADSYEQYF. The CDR3 DNA is TGCGCCAGCAGCTTGCAGGCTGACTCCTACGAGCAGTACTTC.

The chain couples TRBV3-1 (or the pseudogene TRBV3-2) to TRBJ2-7, with TRBD2 matching over 7 bases. The germline V gene encodes CDR1 LGHDT and CDR2 YNNKEL (reference sequence). This CDR3 is built from 16 residues. V dropped 4 bases and J dropped 2; count of bases not matched to a gene: 11. The CDR3 sequence is CASSPRAGLEPYEQYF. The CDR3 DNA reads TGTGCCAGCAGCCCAAGAGCTGGACTAGAGCCCTACGAGCAGTACTTC.

The chain couples TRBV19 to TRBJ1-2, with D uncertain. Germline V lookup: CDR1 LNHDA, CDR2 SQIVND (reference sequence). V was cut by 3 bases and J by 4 bases, with 9 bases left in between. The CDR3 consists of 13 residues. The CDR3 loop reads CASSMGRFYGYTF. In nucleotides, the CDR3 is TGTGCCAGTAGTATGGGCAGGTTCTATGGCTACACCTTC.

For this clone: Compared with germline, one end of the junction differs, possibly owing to a read error. This chain connects TRBV29-1 to TRBJ2-1, with TRBD2 as a possible D gene (6 bases). The CDR3 runs 13 residues. The germline gives CDR1 SQVTM, CDR2 ANQGSEA. The CDR3 region has the DNA TGCAGCGTTCGGAGGGGCTCCCACAATGAGCAGTTCTTC. Translated: CSVRRGSHNEQFF.

The chain combines TRBV5-5 with TRBJ2-3, with 8 bases that match TRBD2. J was trimmed by 4 bases and V by 0 bases; bases with no gene match: 4. Per the germline V gene, CDR1 is SGHKS and CDR2 is YYEKEE (reference sequence). The CDR3 runs 15 residues. The CDR3 DNA sequence: TGTGCCAGCAGCTTGGATGGACTAGCTGCAGATACGCAGTATTTT. Translating gives CASSLDGLAADTQYF.

This chain links TRBV6-1 with TRBJ1-3; a possible D gene is TRBD1 (5 bases). V lost 2 bases, J lost 5 bases, and 10 bases lay in between. The germline CDR1 and CDR2 sequences are MNHNS and SASEGT. The CDR3 contains 14 residues. The DNA for the CDR3 is TGTGCCAGCAGTGAATCGGCAGGGAGAAACACCATATATTTT. Translating it yields CASSESAGRNTIYF.

V gene TRBV4-3 combines with J gene TRBJ1-2, with 7 bases that match TRBD1. There are 14 residues in the CDR3. In germline, CDR1 is LGHNA, CDR2 YSLEER. The V and J ends lost 2 bases and 8 bases, in that order; junction bases with no gene match: 8. CDR3 sequence (DNA): TGCGCCAGCAGCCAATCACGACAGGGACGGGGCTACACCTTC. Translation gives CASSQSRQGRGYTF.

The table lists this clone with a count of one. The rearrangement uses TRBV3-1 (or the pseudogene TRBV3-2) and TRBJ1-2; D unclear. V lost 1 base, J lost 6 bases, and 9 bases lay in between. CDR3 size: 13 residues. From germline, CDR1 is LGHDT and CDR2 YNNKEL (reference sequence). CDR3: CASSQGLTHGYTF. CDR3 coding DNA: TGTGCCAGCAGCCAAGGACTTACACATGGCTACACCTTC.

J is TRBJ1-1 and V is TRBV7-2; possible D gene TRBD1, 6 bases. The germline CDR1 and CDR2 sequences are SGHTA and FQGNSA. The V and J ends lost 2 bases and 4 bases respectively, with 11 bases between them. The CDR3 is 14 amino acids. CDR3 DNA: TGTGCCAGCAGCTTAACAGGGATGGCCACTGAAGCTTTCTTT. Protein product: CASSLTGMATEAFF.

The chain has TRBV4-2 and TRBJ2-7; 8 nucleotides line up with TRBD2. V lost 0 bases to trimming and J lost 5 bases; unmatched junction nucleotides: 9. The CDR3 length is 16 residues. Germline assignment: CDR1 LGHNA and CDR2 YNFKEQ. The CDR3 DNA is TGTGCCAGCAGCCAAGATCACGGGACTAGATCTGACGAGCAGTACTTC. This codes for CASSQDHGTRSDEQYF.

V gene TRBV6-5 combines with J gene TRBJ2-3; D may be TRBD2 (5 bases). CDR1 and CDR2 from the germline V gene are MNHEY and SVGAGI. With 6 bases removed from V and 2 bases from J, the gap between germline ends came to 9 bases. The CDR3 is made up of 13 amino acids. The CDR3, as DNA: TGTGCCAGCAGGCTACTAGTCACAGATACGCAGTATTTT. As protein: CASRLLVTDTQYF.

This sequence joins TRBV20-1 and TRBJ2-7; TRBD1 aligns across 10 bases. Trimming at V came to 7 bases and at J to 2 bases, leaving 8 bases not matched to a gene. Germline values: CDR1 DFQATT, CDR2 SNEGSKA (reference sequence). This CDR3 is built from 14 residues. The CDR3 loop is CSVSPGQGPYEQYF. For the CDR3, the DNA is TGCAGTGTTAGTCCGGGACAGGGGCCCTACGAGCAGTACTTC.

The CDR3 DNA reads TGTGCCAGCACCCCGGGACTAGCGGGCCGGAGAAGGTTCTTC. Protein sequence: CASTPGLAGRRRFF. The V and J genes are TRBV6-2 or TRBV6-3 and TRBJ2-1; TRBD2 aligns across 12 bases. The CDR3 is 14 amino acids. Germline lookup yields CDR1 MNHEY and CDR2 SVGEGT. The J segment lost 15 bases and the V segment lost 7 bases, leaving 13 bases of the junction unmatched.

V and J are TRBV30 and TRBJ1-3; tentative D call: TRBD1 (6 bases). Trimming left V 3 bases short and J 0 bases short, with 9 bases between. CDR1 is GTSNPN, CDR2 SVGIG, per germline (reference sequence). The CDR3 covers 14 residues. CDR3 in amino acids: CAWSRDISGNTIYF. CDR3 bases: TGTGCCTGGAGCAGGGACATCTCTGGAAACACCATATATTTT. Looking up the rest from reference TRBV30 and TRBJ1-3 gives the full variable domain: SQTIHQWPATLVQPVGSPLSLECTVEGTSNPNLYWYRQAAGRGLQLLFYSVGIGQISSEVPQNLSASRPQDRQFILSSKKLLLSDSGFYLCAWSRDISGNTIYFGEGSWLTVV.

The chain combines TRBV9 with TRBJ1-4; a possible D gene is TRBD1 (5 bases). Trimming pared 4 bases from V and 4 bases from J, leaving 23 bases between. CDR1 is SGDLS and CDR2 is YYNGEE in the germline V gene. This CDR3 comprises 18 residues. The CDR3 region is CASSPSPGGVNSNEKLFF. CDR3 in DNA: TGTGCCAGCAGCCCTTCCCCCGGGGGGGTTAACAGTAATGAAAAACTGTTTTTT.